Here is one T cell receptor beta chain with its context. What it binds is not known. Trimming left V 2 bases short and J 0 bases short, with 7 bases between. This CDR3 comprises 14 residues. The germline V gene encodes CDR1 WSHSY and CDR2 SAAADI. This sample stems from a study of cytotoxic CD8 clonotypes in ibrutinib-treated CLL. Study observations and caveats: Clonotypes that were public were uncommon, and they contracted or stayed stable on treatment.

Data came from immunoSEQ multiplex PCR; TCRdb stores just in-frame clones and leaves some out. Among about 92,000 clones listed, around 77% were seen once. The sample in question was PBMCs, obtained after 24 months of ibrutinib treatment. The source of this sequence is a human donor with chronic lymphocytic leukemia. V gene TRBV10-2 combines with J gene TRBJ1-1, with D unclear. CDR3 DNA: TGCGCCAGCAGTGAGAGGACGGTGAACACTGAAGCTTTCTTT. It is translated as CASSERTVNTEAFF.